Below, 12 T cell receptor beta chains from the same sample are listed, as sequenced in a study of graft-versus-host responses after intestinal transplantation. Clones were sequenced by immunoSEQ multiplex PCR, and TCRdb holds only the in-frame ones, with some missing. The repertoire holds nearly 30,000 clones, with about three quarters as singletons. Intraepithelial lymphocytes and lamina propria lymphocytes were released through processing of graft tissue. The material sequenced was ileum tissue, taken 98 days after intestinal transplantation. The receptors were gathered from a human patient who received an intestinal transplant, so some T cells may come from the graft donor.

This chain links TRBV2 with TRBJ1-2; D gene uncertain. Trimming took off 4 bases at V and 5 bases at J, with 20 bases between the two ends. Germline lookup yields CDR1 SNHLY and CDR2 FYNNEI. This CDR3 has 16 residues. CDR3: CASSVPGSLGSYGYTF. The CDR3 DNA reads TGTGCCAGCAGTGTACCGGGAAGCTTGGGCTCATATGGCTACACCTTC.

The V call is TRBV5-1, the J call TRBJ2-7; 13 bases line up with TRBD2. The CDR3 sequence is 16 residues long. CDR1 and CDR2 from the germline V gene are SGHRS and YFSETQ. The V segment lost 0 bases and the J segment 7 bases; nucleotides outside the gene matches: 7. In DNA form, the CDR3 reads TGCGCCAGCAGCTTGGAAACTAGCGGGGGGGCGAGGGAGCAGTACTTC. This codes for CASSLETSGGAREQYF.

A single count supports this clone. The V gene is TRBV27, the J gene TRBJ2-2; 7 nucleotides align to TRBD2. This CDR3 contains 14 residues. In germline, CDR1 is MNHEY, CDR2 SMNVEV (reference sequence). The V segment lost 3 bases and the J segment 6 bases; nucleotides outside the gene matches: 4. This CDR3 reads CASSFGGKAGELFF. DNA of the CDR3: TGTGCCAGCAGTTTCGGGGGGAAGGCCGGGGAGCTGTTTTTT.

V usage is TRBV10-3 and J usage is TRBJ1-3, with no clear D. V lost 5 bases to trimming and J lost 4 bases, with 9 bases between them. Germline CDR1 is ENHRY and CDR2 is SYGVKD. This CDR3 comprises 13 residues. The DNA for the CDR3 is TGTGCCATCAGTAAACCGACCGGAAACACCATATATTTT. Its translation is CAISKPTGNTIYF.

The chain couples TRBV6-1 to TRBJ2-1, with 7 positions matching TRBD2. CDR3 length: 15 residues. Germline V gene data show CDR1 as MNHNS and CDR2 as SASEGT. The ends lost 1 base at V and 5 bases at J; junction bases unmatched: 5. For the CDR3, the DNA is TGTGCCAGCAGTGAAGAGCGGGGTGGGAACAATGAGCAGTTCTTC. This codes for CASSEERGGNNEQFF.

This clone was observed a single time. The chain uses TRBV10-2 and TRBJ2-7, with TRBD1 identical over 10 bases. Germline V gene data show CDR1 as WSHSY and CDR2 as SAAADI. Trimming took 5 bases from V and 6 from J; bases not matched to a gene: 10. The CDR3 runs 15 residues. The CDR3 DNA sequence: TGCGCCAGCAGTAGACCCGAGACAGGGGGCCCCGAGCAGTACTTC. This encodes CASSRPETGGPEQYF.

This sequence joins TRBV18 and TRBJ1-5; 9 bases match TRBD1. With 6 bases clipped from V and 0 bases from J, the junction kept 9 bases outside the gene matches. This CDR3 has 17 amino acids. Germline assignment: CDR1 KGHSH and CDR2 LQKENI. CDR3 in DNA: TGTGCCAGCTCTCGTACCGGGACAGGGAATAGCAATCAGCCCCAGCATTTT. Residues: CASSRTGTGNSNQPQHF.

This sequence joins TRBV29-1 and TRBJ2-4; D gene ambiguous. The germline V gene has CDR1 SQVTM and CDR2 ANQGSEA. Trimming left V 8 bases short and J 2 bases short, with 28 bases between. The CDR3 is 18 residues long. CDR3 in amino acids: CSSIFVGLRYLTKNIQYF. The DNA for the CDR3 is TGCAGCTCCATTTTTGTGGGGTTGCGTTACTTGACCAAAAACATTCAGTACTTC. The variable domain in full, completed from reference TRBV29-1 and TRBJ2-4, reads SAVISQKPSRDICQRGTSLTIQCQVDSQVTMMFWYRQQPGQSLTLIATANQGSEATYESGFVIDKFPISRPNLTFSTLTVSNMSPEDSSIYLCSSIFVGLRYLTKNIQYFGAGTRLSVL.

The count of this clone is one. The chain couples TRBV4-2 to TRBJ1-5, with 10 bases identical to TRBD1. V trimming: 3 bases; J trimming: 7 bases; junction bases outside the gene matches: 6. The CDR3 runs to 15 residues. The germline V gene has CDR1 LGHNA and CDR2 YNFKEQ. CDR3 DNA: TGTGCCAGCAGCCATTCCCGGACAGGGGGGCAGCCCCAGCATTTT. Protein: CASSHSRTGGQPQHF.

CDR3: CASSASAGTDLLFYNEQFF. The CDR3 nucleotides are TGCGCCAGCAGCGCCTCCGCAGGGACAGACCTACTATTTTACAATGAGCAGTTCTTC. The rearrangement uses TRBV10-2 and TRBJ2-1; 7 bases align to TRBD1. Germline CDR1 is WSHSY and CDR2 is SAAADI. The V and J ends lost 6 bases and 4 bases, in that order; junction bases with no gene match: 21. The CDR3 is 19 residues long.

The chain carries TRBV7-9 and TRBJ1-6, with 7 nucleotides matching TRBD1. Trimming took 3 bases from V and 5 from J; bases not matched to a gene: 7. Germline V gene data show CDR1 as SEHNR and CDR2 as FQNEAQ (reference sequence). The CDR3 consists of 16 residues. DNA for the CDR3: TGTGCCAGCAGCTTTGGCGGGGGACAGAATAATTCACCCCTCCACTTT. Its protein is CASSFGGGQNNSPLHF.

This clone was seen more than once but under ten times. This chain uses TRBV7-9 with TRBJ2-7; TRBD1 is a possible D gene (6 bases). The CDR3 sequence is 15 residues long. V lost 5 bases, J lost 5 bases, and 19 bases lay in between. CDR1 is SEHNR and CDR2 is FQNEAQ in the germline V gene (reference sequence). This chain's CDR3 is CASSTGHGVYDEQYF. The CDR3 region has the DNA TGTGCCAGCAGCACGGGACATGGGGTCTACGACGAGCAGTACTTC.